The clone carrying this TCR beta chain was found a few times. Antigen unknown. V shed 0 bases and J shed 5 bases, with 14 bases lying between them. The V gene's germline CDR1 is SGHRS and CDR2 YFSETQ. The CDR3 length is 15 residues. The data belong to a study of CD8 T cells in ankylosing spondylitis. General observations from the study: CD8+ disease-linked clones were present at relatively low frequencies in blood. Clones tied to disease were said to be significantly enriched in matched ankylosing spondylitis synovial fluid. Characteristic of ankylosing spondylitis blood, it appeared, was a TCR beta motif comprising 7 to 9 highly homologous variants. Prior literature has documented some motif variants in synovial fluid and blood from reactive arthritis.

As the method for making TCR beta libraries, quantitative 5'-RACE with molecular barcodes was used. TCRdb re-called the 5' RACE reads through MiXCR, storing one row per CDR3 protein. Of 220,000 or so distinct CDR3 sequences listed, about 16% are singletons. The V and J genes are TRBV5-1 and TRBJ1-2, with D tentatively TRBD1 (6 bases). What was sequenced was blood, either unsorted or a sorted T cell fraction (not recorded which). The receptor was derived from a male donor with ankylosing spondylitis. The CDR3 loop reads CASSLGQGPGYGYTF. The DNA for the CDR3 is TGCGCCAGCAGCTTGGGCCAGGGGCCGGGATATGGCTACACCTTC.